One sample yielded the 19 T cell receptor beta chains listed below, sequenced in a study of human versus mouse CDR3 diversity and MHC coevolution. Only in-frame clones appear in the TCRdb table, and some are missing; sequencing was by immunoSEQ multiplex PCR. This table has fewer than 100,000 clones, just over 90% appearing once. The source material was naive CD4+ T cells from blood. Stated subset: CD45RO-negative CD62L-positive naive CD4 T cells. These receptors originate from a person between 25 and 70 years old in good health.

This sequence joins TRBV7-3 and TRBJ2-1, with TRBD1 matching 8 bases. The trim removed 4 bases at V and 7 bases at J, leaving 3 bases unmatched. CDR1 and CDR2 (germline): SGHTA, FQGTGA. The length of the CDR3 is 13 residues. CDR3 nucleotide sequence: TGTGCCAGCAGCTACGACAGGGGAAATGAGCAGTTCTTC. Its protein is CASSYDRGNEQFF.

The DNA of the CDR3 is TGTGCCAGCAGCCAGATCTGGGGGAGGGGAGACACTGAAGCTTTCTTT. Its protein product is CASSQIWGRGDTEAFF. The chain uses TRBV14 and TRBJ1-1; D is possibly TRBD1 (5 bases). Per germline, CDR1 SGHDN and CDR2 FVKESK. Deletions cut 3 bases from V and 3 bases from J, with 17 bases between. The CDR3 is made up of 16 amino acids.

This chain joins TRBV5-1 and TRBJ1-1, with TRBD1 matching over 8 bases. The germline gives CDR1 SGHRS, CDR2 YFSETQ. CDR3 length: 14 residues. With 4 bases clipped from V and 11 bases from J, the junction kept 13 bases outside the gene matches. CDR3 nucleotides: TGCGCCAGCAGCGGTGGACAGGGTGAAGGGGAGGCTTTCTTT. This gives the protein CASSGGQGEGEAFF.

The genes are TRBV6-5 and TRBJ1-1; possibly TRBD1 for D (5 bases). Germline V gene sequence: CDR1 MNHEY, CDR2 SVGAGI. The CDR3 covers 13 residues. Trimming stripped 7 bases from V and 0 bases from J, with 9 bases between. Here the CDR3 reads CASTGTLNTEAFF. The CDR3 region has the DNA TGTGCCAGCACCGGGACTCTGAACACTGAAGCTTTCTTT.

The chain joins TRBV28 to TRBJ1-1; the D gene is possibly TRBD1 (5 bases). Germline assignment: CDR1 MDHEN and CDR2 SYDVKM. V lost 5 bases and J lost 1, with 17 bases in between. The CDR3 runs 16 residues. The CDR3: CASSDTPGLKNTEAFF. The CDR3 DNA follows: TGTGCCAGCAGTGACACACCGGGACTAAAGAACACTGAAGCTTTCTTT.

The CDR3 DNA sequence: TGTGCCAGCAGTACCCCCCGGGGCACAGATACGCAGTATTTT. This codes for CASSTPRGTDTQYF. This chain joins TRBV6-5 and TRBJ2-3; D not certain. This CDR3 is built from 14 residues. The germline CDR1 and CDR2 sequences are MNHEY and SVGAGI. V lost 5 bases, J lost 1 base, and 10 bases lay in between.

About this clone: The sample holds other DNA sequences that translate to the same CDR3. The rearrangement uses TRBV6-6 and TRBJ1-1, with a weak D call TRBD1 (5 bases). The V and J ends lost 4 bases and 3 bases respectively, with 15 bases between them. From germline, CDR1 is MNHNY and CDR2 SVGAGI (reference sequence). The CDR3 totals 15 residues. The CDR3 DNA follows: TGTGCCAGCAGTTTCTACGGGCAGGGCGACACTGAAGCTTTCTTT. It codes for CASSFYGQGDTEAFF.

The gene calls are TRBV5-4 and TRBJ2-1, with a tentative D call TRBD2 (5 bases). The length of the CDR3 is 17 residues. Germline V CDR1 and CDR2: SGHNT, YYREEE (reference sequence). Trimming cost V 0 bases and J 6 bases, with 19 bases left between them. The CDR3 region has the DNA TGTGCCAGCAGCTTGGGCCTAGCTATGGCCTCGGGCAATGAGCAGTTCTTC. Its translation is CASSLGLAMASGNEQFF.

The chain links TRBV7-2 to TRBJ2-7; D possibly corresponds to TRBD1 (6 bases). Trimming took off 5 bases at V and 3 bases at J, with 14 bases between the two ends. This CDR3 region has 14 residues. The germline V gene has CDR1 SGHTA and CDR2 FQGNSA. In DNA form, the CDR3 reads TGTGCCAGCAGCCGAAGGGGGAGAGGCTACGAGCAGTACTTC. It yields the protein CASSRRGRGYEQYF.

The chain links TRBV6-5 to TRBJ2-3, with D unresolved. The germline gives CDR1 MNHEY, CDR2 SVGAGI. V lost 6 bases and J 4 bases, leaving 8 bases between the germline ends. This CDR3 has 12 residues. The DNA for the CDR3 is TGTGCCAGCAGCTATCCTTCAGATACGCAGTATTTT. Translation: CASSYPSDTQYF.

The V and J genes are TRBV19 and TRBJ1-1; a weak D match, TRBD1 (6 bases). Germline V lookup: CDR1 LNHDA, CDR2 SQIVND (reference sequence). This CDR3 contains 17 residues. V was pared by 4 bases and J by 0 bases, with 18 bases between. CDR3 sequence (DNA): TGTGCCAGTAGTAAGCGGGGGGCGCTTAATGTGAACACTGAAGCTTTCTTT. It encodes CASSKRGALNVNTEAFF.

The chain's CDR3 is CASSVGGEQFF. The CDR3, as DNA: TGTGCCAGCTCGGTCGGCGGTGAGCAGTTCTTC. The chain links TRBV2 to TRBJ2-1; D is uncertain. Germline V CDR1 and CDR2: SNHLY, FYNNEI. This CDR3 has 11 residues. Trimming shortened V by 8 bases and J by 9 bases, and 11 bases separated the two germline ends.

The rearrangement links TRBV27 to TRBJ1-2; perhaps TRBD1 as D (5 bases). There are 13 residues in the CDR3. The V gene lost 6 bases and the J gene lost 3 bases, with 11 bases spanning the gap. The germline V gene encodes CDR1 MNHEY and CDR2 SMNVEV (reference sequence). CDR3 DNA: TGTGCCAGCAGCAGGGAGGGTTACTATGGCTACACCTTC. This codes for CASSREGYYGYTF.

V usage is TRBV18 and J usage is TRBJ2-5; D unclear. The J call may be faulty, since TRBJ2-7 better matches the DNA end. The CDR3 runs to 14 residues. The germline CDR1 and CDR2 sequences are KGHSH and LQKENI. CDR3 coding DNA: TGTGCCAGCTCACCAAGACTTTATTCCTACGAGCAGTACTTC. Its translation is CASSPRLYSYEQYF.

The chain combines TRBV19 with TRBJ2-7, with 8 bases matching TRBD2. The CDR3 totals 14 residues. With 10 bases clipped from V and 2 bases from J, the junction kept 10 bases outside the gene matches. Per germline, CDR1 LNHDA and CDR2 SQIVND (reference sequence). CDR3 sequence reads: CATGGDPPAYEQYF. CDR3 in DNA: TGTGCCACCGGGGGGGATCCTCCTGCCTACGAGCAGTACTTC.

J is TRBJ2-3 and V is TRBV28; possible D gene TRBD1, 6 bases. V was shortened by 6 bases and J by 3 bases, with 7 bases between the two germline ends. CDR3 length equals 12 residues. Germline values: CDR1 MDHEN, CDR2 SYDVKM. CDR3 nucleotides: TGTGCCAGCAGGGGGACAACAGATACGCAGTATTTT. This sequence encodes CASRGTTDTQYF.

This CDR3 is CASSYFGRETQYF. DNA for the CDR3: TGTGCCAGCAGTTACTTCGGTCGGGAGACCCAGTACTTC. This chain links TRBV6-6 with TRBJ2-5; D unclear. This CDR3 spans 13 amino acids. Germline lookup yields CDR1 MNHNY and CDR2 SVGAGI (reference sequence). V shed 1 base and J shed 5 bases, with 8 bases lying between them.

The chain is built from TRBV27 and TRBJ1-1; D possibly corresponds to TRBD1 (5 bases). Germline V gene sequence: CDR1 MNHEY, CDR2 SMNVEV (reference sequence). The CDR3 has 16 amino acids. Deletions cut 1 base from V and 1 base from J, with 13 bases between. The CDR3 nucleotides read TGTGCCAGCAGTTTATGGGGCCGGACGGGGAACACTGAAGCTTTCTTT. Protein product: CASSLWGRTGNTEAFF.

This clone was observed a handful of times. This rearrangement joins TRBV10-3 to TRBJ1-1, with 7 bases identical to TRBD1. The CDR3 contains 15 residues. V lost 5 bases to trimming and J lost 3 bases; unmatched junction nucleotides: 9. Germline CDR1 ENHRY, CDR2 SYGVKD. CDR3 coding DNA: TGTGCCATCAGTCCCCGGACAGGAACGGACACTGAAGCTTTCTTT. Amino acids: CAISPRTGTDTEAFF.